Shown below are 8 T cell receptor beta chains from a single sample sequenced in a study of shared clonotypes between healthy human individuals. Method: immunoSEQ multiplex PCR; TCRdb's copy keeps in-frame clones and lacks some. The sample shows under 650,000 clones, around 96% of them seen only once. The sequencing sample was made of naive CD4+ T cells sorted from blood. This sample's subset: CD45RA+ positively selected. Receptors were obtained from a woman under 40 in good health.

The gene calls are TRBV6-4 and TRBJ2-1, with a weak D call TRBD1 (5 bases). Germline CDR1 MRHNA, CDR2 SNTAGT. V lost 3 bases, J lost 3 bases, and 12 bases lay in between. This CDR3 spans 15 amino acids. This CDR3 is CASSETRVSYNEQFF. In nucleotides, the CDR3 is TGTGCCAGCAGTGAAACCAGGGTTAGCTACAATGAGCAGTTCTTC.

The chain carries TRBV4-1 and TRBJ2-2; TRBD2 matches at 9 bases. CDR1 and CDR2 from the germline V gene are MGHRA and YSYEKL. Losses at the gene ends were 1 base for V and 6 bases for J; bases not matched to a gene: 6. CDR3 size: 16 residues. In nucleotides, the CDR3 is TGCGCCAGCAGCCAAGCGGGCGGGAGGGCGTCCGGGGAGCTGTTTTTT. Protein sequence: CASSQAGGRASGELFF.

V usage is TRBV11-1 and J usage is TRBJ2-5, with TRBD1 matching 8 bases. The J call may be incorrect, as the DNA end agrees better with TRBJ2-7. The germline V gene encodes CDR1 SGHAT and CDR2 FQDESV (reference sequence). CDR3 size: 16 residues. CDR3 amino acids: CASSLGTGKSSYEQYF. Written as DNA, the CDR3 is TGTGCCAGCAGCTTAGGGACAGGGAAAAGCTCCTACGAGCAGTACTTC.

This chain uses TRBV9 with TRBJ2-2, with D unclear. V lost 1 base and J lost 4, with 2 bases in between. Germline values: CDR1 SGDLS, CDR2 YYNGEE. The CDR3 runs 12 residues. In DNA, the CDR3 is TGTGCCAGCAGCGTACGCACCGGGGAGCTGTTTTTT. As protein: CASSVRTGELFF.

The chain carries TRBV4-1 and TRBJ2-7, with 9 bases matching TRBD1. The junction had 3 bases not matched to a gene; V was cut back by 4 bases and J by 5 bases. This CDR3 contains 13 residues. Germline loops: CDR1 MGHRA, CDR2 YSYEKL. CDR3 nucleotides: TGCGCCAGCAGCCCCCGGACAGGGGACGAGCAGTACTTC. This gives the protein CASSPRTGDEQYF.

The chain is built from TRBV2 and TRBJ2-4; D uncertain. V was cut by 4 bases and J by 8 bases, with 18 bases left in between. This CDR3 spans 15 amino acids. Germline CDR1 and CDR2: SNHLY and FYNNEI. CDR3 in amino acids: CASSGVQRLSDIQYF. The CDR3 bases are TGTGCCAGCAGTGGGGTGCAGCGCCTTAGTGACATTCAGTACTTC. The full variable domain, in which reference TRBV2 and TRBJ2-4 provide the parts outside the CDR3, is EPEVTQTPSHQVTQMGQEVILRCVPISNHLYFYWYRQILGQKVEFLVSFYNNEISEKSEIFDDQFSVERPDGSNFTLKIRSTKLEDSAMYFCASSGVQRLSDIQYFGAGTRLSVL.

This clone was seen just once. This chain's CDR3 is CASSTQRFVSGANVLTF. CDR3 nucleotide sequence: TGTGCCAGCAGCACACAACGTTTCGTCTCTGGGGCCAACGTCCTGACTTTC. The chain uses TRBV7-9 and TRBJ2-6, with D unresolved. Trimming took 5 bases from V and 0 from J, leaving 14 bases between them. Germline V gene lookup returns CDR1 SEHNR and CDR2 FQNEAQ (reference sequence). The CDR3 is made up of 17 amino acids.

About this clone itself: Different DNA sequences within this sample yield the same CDR3. The V gene is TRBV28, the J gene TRBJ2-5, with 12 bases matching TRBD2. V lost 3 bases, J lost 2 bases, and 1 base stayed unmatched. The CDR3 contains 15 residues. Germline-derived CDR1 and CDR2 are MDHEN and SYDVKM. CDR3 DNA sequence: TGTGCCAGCAGTTTCCTAGCGGGAGGGCAAGAGACCCAGTACTTC. Amino acids: CASSFLAGGQETQYF.